This T cell receptor beta chain was profiled in a study of T cells after yellow fever vaccination. TCRdb passed the 5' RACE reads through MiXCR, listing each CDR3 protein once. This table holds over 300,000 distinct CDR3 sequences, approximately 4% found once. Germline loops: CDR1 SNHLY, CDR2 FYNNEI. The V end lost 4 bases, the J end lost 6 bases, and 13 bases lay between the germline ends. This CDR3 comprises 13 residues. This clonotype showed up just a few times. This rearrangement joins TRBV2 to TRBJ2-7, with D perhaps TRBD2 (7 bases). The clonotype originates from a man younger than 35 who received the YFV17D yellow fever vaccine. The input for sequencing was PBMCs, taken 5 days after the yellow fever booster vaccination. The CDR3 reads CASSGWEGVEQYF. In nucleotides, the CDR3 is TGTGCCAGCAGTGGCTGGGAGGGGGTCGAGCAGTACTTC.